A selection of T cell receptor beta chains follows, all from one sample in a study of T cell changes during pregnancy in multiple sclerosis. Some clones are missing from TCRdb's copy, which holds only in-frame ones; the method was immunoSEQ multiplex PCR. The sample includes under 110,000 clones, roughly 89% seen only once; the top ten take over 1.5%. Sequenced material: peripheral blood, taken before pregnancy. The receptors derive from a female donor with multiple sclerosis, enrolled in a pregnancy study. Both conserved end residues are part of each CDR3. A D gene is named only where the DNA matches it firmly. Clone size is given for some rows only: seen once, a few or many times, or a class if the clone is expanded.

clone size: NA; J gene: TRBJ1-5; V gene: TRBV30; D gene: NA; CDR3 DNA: TGTGCCTGGAGACGGGGGAGTAACGCGGGTCAGCCCCAGCATTTT; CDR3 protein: CAWRRGSNAGQPQHF
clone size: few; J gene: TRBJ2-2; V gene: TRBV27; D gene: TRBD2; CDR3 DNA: TGTGCCAGCAGTTTAGTTCGGGGGGGACCCACCGGGGAGCTGTTTTTT; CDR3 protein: CASSLVRGGPTGELFF
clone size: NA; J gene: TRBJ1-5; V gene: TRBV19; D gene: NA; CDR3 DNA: TGTGCCAGTAGTATAATCTATAATCAGCCCCAGCATTTT; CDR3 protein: CASSIIYNQPQHF
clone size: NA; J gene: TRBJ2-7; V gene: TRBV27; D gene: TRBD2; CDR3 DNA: TGTGCCAGCAGTCCCGGGACTAGCTTCTACGAGCAGTACTTC; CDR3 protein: CASSPGTSFYEQYF
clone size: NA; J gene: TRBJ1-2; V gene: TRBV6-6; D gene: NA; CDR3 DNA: TGTGCCAGCAGTTACTGGCCTCAGGGCCTCTACACCTTC; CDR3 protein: CASSYWPQGLYTF
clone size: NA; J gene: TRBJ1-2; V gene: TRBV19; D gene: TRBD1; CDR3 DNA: TGTGCCAGTACCTCCCGCTTACCTTCCGGGACAGGGGAATTTACGCGATATGGCTACACCTTC; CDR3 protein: CASTSRLPSGTGEFTRYGYTF
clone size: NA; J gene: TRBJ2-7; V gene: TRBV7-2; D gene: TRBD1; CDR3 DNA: TGTGCCAGCAGCCAGGGACAGGGGGCCCCCTACGAGCAGTACTTC; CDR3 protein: CASSQGQGAPYEQYF
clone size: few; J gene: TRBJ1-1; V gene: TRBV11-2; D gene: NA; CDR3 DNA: TGTGCCAGCAGCTCGCAGATGAACACTGAAGCTTTCTTT; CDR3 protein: CASSSQMNTEAFF
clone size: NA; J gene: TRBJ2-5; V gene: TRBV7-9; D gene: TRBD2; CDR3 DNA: TGTGCCAGCAGCTTACCCCTGACATGGACTAGCAGGAGTGAGACCCAGTACTTC; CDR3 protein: CASSLPLTWTSRSETQYF
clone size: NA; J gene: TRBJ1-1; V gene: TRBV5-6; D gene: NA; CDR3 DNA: TGTGCCAGCAGCTTGTGGGGCGACAGGTTGGTCGAGGCTTTCTTT; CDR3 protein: CASSLWGDRLVEAFF
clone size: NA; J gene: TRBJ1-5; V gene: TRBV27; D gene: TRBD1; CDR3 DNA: TGTGCCAGCAGTTTGTCAGGGGGGCTACTATATCAGCCCCAGCATTTT; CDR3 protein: CASSLSGGLLYQPQHF
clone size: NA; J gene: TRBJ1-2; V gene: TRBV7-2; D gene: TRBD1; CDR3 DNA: TGTGCCAGCAGCTTGACAGGGGGATATGGCTACACCTTC; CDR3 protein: CASSLTGGYGYTF
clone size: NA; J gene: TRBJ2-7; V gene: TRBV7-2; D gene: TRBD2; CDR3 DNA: TGTGCCAGCAGCCGGGACTACTACTACGAGCAGTACTTC; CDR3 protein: CASSRDYYYEQYF
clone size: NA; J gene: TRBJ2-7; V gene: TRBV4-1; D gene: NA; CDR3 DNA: TGCGCCAGCAGCCAAGCTAGGCAGGGCACCTACGAGCAGTACTTC; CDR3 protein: CASSQARQGTYEQYF
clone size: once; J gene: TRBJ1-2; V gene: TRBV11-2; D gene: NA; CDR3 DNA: TGTGCCAGCAGCTTAGATAGTCCGGGCTATGGCTACACCTTC; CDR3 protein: CASSLDSPGYGYTF
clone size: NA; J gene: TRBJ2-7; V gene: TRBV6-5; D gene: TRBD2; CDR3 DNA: TGTGCCAGCAGTTACCTAGCTAGCGGGAGCTACGAGCAGTACTTC; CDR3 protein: CASSYLASGSYEQYF
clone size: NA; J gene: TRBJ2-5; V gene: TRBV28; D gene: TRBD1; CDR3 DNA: TGTGCCAGCAGTTTAAACCGGGGACAGGGGGCCCAAGAGACCCAGTACTTC; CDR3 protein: CASSLNRGQGAQETQYF
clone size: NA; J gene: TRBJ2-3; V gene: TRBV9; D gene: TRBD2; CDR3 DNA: TGTGCCAGCAGCGTAGGCGGGAGATCGACAGATACGCAGTATTTT; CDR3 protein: CASSVGGRSTDTQYF
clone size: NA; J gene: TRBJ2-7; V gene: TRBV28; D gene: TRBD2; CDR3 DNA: TGTGCCAGCAGTTTACTAGCGGGAGACTACGAGCAGTACTTC; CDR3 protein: CASSLLAGDYEQYF
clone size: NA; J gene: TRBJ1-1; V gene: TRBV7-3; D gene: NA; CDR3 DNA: TGTGCCAGCAGCCAAAACGGGGGGACTGAAGCTTTCTTT; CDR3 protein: CASSQNGGTEAFF
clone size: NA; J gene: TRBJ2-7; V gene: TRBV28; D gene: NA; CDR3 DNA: TGTGCCAGCGGTGAGCCCAGGGGACGCTACGAGCAGTACTTC; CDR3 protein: CASGEPRGRYEQYF
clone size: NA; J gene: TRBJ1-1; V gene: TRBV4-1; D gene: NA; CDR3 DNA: TGCGCCAGCAGCGGGCAGGGCCGGAACACTGAAGCTTTCTTT; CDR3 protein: CASSGQGRNTEAFF
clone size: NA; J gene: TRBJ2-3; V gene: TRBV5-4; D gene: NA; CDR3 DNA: TGTGCCAGCAGCTTGGTGGCTACAGATACGCAGTATTTT; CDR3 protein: CASSLVATDTQYF
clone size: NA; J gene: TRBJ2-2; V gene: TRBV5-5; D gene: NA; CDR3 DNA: TGTGCCAGCAGCCCCCGGGACACGAACACCGGGGAGCTGTTTTTT; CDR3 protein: CASSPRDTNTGELFF
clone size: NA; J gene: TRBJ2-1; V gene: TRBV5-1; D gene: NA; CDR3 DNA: TGCGCCAGCAGCCCCGTGGGGCCCTACAATGAGCAGTTCTTC; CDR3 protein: CASSPVGPYNEQFF
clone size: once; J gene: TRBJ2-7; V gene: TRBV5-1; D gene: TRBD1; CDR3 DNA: TGCGCCAGCAGAAACGGACAGGGGGAATCCTACGAGCAGTACTTC; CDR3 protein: CASRNGQGESYEQYF
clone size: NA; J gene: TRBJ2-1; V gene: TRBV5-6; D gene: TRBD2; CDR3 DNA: TGTGCCAGCAGCTGGGGACTAGCGGGATCTGACAATGAGCAGTTCTTC; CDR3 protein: CASSWGLAGSDNEQFF
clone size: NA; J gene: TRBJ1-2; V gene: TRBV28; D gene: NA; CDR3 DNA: TGTGCCAGCAGTTTTAGCCGCAACTATGGCTACACCTTC; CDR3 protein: CASSFSRNYGYTF
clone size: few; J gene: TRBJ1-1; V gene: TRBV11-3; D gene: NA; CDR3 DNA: TGTGCCAGCAGCTGGGGTCGGGTCAGGGAGGGTGCTGAAGCTTTCTTT; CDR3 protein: CASSWGRVREGAEAFF
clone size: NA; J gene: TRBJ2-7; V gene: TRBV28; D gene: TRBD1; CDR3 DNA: TGTGCCAGCATCAGACAGGGGGTGGCCTACGAGCAGTACTTC; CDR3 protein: CASIRQGVAYEQYF
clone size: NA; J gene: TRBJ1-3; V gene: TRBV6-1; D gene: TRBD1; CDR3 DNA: TGTGCCAGCAGTCGACAGGGTTCTTATGGAAACACCATATATTTT; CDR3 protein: CASSRQGSYGNTIYF
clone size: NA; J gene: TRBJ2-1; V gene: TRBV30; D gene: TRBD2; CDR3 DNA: TGTGCCTGGATACCCCCGGGACTAGCGGGTTGGGATGAGCAGTTCTTC; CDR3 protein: CAWIPPGLAGWDEQFF
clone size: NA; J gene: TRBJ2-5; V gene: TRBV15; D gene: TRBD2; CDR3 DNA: TGTGCCACCAGCGGGGAGGCTAGCGGGCGCCAAGAGACCCAGTACTTC; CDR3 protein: CATSGEASGRQETQYF
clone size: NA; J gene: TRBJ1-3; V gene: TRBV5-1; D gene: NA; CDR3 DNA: TGCGCCAGCAGCGACCGGACAGTCCCTGGAAACACCATATATTTT; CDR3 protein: CASSDRTVPGNTIYF
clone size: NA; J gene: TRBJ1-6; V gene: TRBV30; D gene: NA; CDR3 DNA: TGTGCCTGGAGACGGGACAATGGGTCACCCCTCCACTTT; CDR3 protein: CAWRRDNGSPLHF
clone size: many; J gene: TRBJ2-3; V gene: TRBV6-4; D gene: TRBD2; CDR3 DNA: TGTGCCTCCCGGGAGGGGGAGACAGATACGCAGTATTTT; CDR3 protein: CASREGETDTQYF
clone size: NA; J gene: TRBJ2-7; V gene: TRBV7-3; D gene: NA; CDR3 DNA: TGTGCCAGCAGCTTAGGCGACAGATACGAGCAGTACTTC; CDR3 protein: CASSLGDRYEQYF
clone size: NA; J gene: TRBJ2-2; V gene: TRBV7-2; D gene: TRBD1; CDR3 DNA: TGTGCCAGCAGCTTGGACAGGACAGGGGGCAATAAAGGGGAGCTGTTTTTT; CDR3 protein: CASSLDRTGGNKGELFF
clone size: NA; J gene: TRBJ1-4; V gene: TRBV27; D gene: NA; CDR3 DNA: TGTGCCAGCAGTCCCAGGACTGCTGATGAAAAACTGTTTTTT; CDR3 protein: CASSPRTADEKLFF
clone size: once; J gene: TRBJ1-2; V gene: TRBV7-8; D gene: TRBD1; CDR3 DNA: TGTGCCAGCAGCTTAGAACCCGGGACAGGGAGTGGCTACACCTTC; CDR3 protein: CASSLEPGTGSGYTF
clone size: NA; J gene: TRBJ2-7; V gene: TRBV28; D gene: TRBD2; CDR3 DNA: TGTGCCAGCAGCCCTCCGAGCGGGACGATACGCTACGAGCAGTACTTC; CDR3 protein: CASSPPSGTIRYEQYF
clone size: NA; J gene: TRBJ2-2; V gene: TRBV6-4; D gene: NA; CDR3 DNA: TGTGCCAGCAGTACGGACGGGATCGGGGAGCTGTTTTTT; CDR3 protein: CASSTDGIGELFF
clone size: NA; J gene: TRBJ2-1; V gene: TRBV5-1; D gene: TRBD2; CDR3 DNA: TGCGCCAGCGTACCGGGACTTCTCGGACTAGCGGGAGGGCAGGGGTATAATGAGCAGTTCTTC; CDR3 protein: CASVPGLLGLAGGQGYNEQFF
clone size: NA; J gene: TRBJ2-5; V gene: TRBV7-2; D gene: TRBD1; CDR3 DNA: TGTGCCAGCAGCTTAGTAGGACAGGGGGAGACCCAGTACTTC; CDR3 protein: CASSLVGQGETQYF
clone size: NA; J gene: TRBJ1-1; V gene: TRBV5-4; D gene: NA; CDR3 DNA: TGTGCCAGCAGCTTGGCTTGGAACACTGAAGCTTTCTTT; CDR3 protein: CASSLAWNTEAFF
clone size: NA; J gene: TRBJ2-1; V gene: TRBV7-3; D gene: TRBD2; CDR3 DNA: TGTGCCAGCAGCTTTGCGGGAGGGCCTAGTAATGAGCAGTTCTTC; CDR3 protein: CASSFAGGPSNEQFF
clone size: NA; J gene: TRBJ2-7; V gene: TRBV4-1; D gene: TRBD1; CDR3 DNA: TGCGCCAGCAGCCAGGGACAGATATCCTACGAGCAGTACTTC; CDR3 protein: CASSQGQISYEQYF
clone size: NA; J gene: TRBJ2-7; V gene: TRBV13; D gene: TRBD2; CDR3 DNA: TGTGCCAGCAGCTCTCAACTAGCGGGGCCATCCTACGAGCAGTACTTC; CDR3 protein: CASSSQLAGPSYEQYF
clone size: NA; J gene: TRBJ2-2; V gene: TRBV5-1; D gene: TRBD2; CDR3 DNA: TGCGCCACCTCTCGTGGTAGCGGGACAACCGGGGAGCTGTTTTTT; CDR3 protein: CATSRGSGTTGELFF
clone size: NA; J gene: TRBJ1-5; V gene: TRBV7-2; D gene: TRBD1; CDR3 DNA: TGTGCCAGCAGAGGGGGCAGTCATCAGCCCCAGCATTTT; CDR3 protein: CASRGGSHQPQHF
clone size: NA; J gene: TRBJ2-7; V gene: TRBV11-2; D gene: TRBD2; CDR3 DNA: TGTGCCAGCAGCCCGCGTACTAGCGGGAGCTCCTACGAGCAGTACTTC; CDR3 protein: CASSPRTSGSSYEQYF
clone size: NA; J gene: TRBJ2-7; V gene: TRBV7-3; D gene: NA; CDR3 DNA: TGTGCCAGCAGGGATTCAGGAGGTTCCTACGAGCAGTACTTC; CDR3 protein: CASRDSGGSYEQYF
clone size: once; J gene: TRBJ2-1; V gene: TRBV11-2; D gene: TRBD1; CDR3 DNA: TGTGCCAGCAGCCATAATACAGAGGGGGCCAAGTTCTTC; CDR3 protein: CASSHNTEGAKFF